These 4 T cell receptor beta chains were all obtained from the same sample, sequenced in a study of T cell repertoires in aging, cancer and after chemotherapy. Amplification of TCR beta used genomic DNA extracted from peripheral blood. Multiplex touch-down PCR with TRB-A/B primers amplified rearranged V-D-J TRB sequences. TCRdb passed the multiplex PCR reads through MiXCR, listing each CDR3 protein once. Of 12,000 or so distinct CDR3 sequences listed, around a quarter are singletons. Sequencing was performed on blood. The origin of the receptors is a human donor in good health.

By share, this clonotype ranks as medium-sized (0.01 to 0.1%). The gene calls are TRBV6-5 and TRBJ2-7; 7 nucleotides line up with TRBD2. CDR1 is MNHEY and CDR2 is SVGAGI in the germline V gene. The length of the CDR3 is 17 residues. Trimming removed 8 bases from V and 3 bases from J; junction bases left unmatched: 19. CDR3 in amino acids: CASGPRDGAGRGYEQYV. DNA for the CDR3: TGTGCCAGCGGGCCCCGAGACGGAGCGGGGAGGGGCTACGAGCAGTACGTC.

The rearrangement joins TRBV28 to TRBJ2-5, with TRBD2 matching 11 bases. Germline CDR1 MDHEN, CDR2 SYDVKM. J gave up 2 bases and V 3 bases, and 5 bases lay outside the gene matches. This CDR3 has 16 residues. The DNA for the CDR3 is TGTGCCAGCAGTTTCACTAGCGGGGGCCAACAAGAGACCCAGTACTTC. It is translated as CASSFTSGGQQETQYF.

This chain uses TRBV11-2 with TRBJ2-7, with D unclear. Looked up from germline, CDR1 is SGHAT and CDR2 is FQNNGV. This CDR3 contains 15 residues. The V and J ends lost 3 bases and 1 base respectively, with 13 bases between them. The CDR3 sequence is CASSFYSFQSYEQYF. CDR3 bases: TGTGCCAGCAGCTTCTATAGTTTTCAGTCCTACGAGCAGTACTTC.

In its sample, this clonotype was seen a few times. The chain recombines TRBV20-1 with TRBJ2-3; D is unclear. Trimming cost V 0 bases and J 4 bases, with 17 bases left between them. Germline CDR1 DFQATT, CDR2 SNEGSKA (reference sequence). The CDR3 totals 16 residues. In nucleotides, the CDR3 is TGCAGTGCTAGAGATCTCAGCCCAAAATCGTCAGATACGCAGTATTTT. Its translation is CSARDLSPKSSDTQYF.